This T cell receptor beta chain appears in the sequencing data of a study of PD-L1 blockade in urothelial cancer. The CDR3 consists of 14 residues. Germline loops: CDR1 SGHNT, CDR2 YENEEA. By share of the sample, this clone is large. The junction departs from germline at one end; a sequencing error may be responsible. Produced via immunoSEQ multiplex PCR; TCRdb's table is partial and in-frame only. The table has under 700 clones, roughly two fifths seen once. This specimen consisted of tumor tissue, obtained before atezolizumab (anti-PD-L1) treatment. The receptor comes from a man between 65 and 85 years old with urothelial cancer. The chain couples TRBV11-3 to TRBJ2-2; the match to TRBD1 covers 10 bases. CDR3 residues: CVSSLGTGAGELFF. In DNA, the CDR3 is TGTGTCAGCAGCTTAGGGACAGGGGCCGGGGAGCTGTTTTTT.